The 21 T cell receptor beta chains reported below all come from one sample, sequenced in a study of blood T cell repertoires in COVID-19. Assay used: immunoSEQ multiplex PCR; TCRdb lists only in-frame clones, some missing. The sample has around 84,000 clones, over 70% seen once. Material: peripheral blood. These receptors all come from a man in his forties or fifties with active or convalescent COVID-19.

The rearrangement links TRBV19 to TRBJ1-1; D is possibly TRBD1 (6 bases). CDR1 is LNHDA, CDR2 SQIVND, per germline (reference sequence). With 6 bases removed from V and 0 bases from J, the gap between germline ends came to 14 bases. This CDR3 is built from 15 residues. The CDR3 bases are TGTGCCAGTAGATTCCAGACAGGAATGAACACTGAAGCTTTCTTT. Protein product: CASRFQTGMNTEAFF.

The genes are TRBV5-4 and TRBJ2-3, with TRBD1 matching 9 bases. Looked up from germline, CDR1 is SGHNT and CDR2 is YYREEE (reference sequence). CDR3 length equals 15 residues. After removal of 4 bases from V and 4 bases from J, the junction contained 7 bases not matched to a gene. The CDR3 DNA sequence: TGTGCCAGCAGCCCAACAGGGGGCTGGGCAGATACGCAGTATTTT. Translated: CASSPTGGWADTQYF.

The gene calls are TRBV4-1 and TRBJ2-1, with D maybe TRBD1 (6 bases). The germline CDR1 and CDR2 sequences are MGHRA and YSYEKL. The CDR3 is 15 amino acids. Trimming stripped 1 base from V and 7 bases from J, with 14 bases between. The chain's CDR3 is CASSQVWDTENEQFF. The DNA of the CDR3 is TGCGCCAGCAGCCAAGTGTGGGACACGGAGAATGAGCAGTTCTTC.

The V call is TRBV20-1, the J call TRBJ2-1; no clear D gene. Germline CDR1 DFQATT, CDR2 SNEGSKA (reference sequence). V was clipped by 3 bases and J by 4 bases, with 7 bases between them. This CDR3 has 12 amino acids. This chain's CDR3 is CSASKPYNEQFF. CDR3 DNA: TGCAGTGCTAGTAAGCCTTACAATGAGCAGTTCTTC.

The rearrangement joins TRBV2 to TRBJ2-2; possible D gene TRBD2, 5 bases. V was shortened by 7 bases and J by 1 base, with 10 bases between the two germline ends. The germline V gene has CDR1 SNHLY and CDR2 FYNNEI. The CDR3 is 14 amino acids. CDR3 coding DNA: TGTGCCAGCACTGGAGGCCTGAACACCGGGGAGCTGTTTTTT. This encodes CASTGGLNTGELFF.

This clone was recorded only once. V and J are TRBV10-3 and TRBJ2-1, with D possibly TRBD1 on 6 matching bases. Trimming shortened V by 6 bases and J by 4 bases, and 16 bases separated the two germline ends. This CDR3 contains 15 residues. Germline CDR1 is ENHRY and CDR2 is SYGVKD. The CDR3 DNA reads TGTGCCATCAGACCCGGCACAGGGAAGTACAATGAGCAGTTCTTC. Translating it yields CAIRPGTGKYNEQFF.

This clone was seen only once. For the CDR3, the DNA is TGTGCCAGCAGTGAAGCGCGGGGGGCGTCCTACAATGAGCAGTTCTTC. Protein product: CASSEARGASYNEQFF. This chain joins TRBV6-1 and TRBJ2-1, with 8 positions matching TRBD2. The CDR3 is made up of 16 amino acids. The ends lost 0 bases at V and 1 base at J; junction bases unmatched: 2. Germline assignment: CDR1 MNHNS and CDR2 SASEGT.

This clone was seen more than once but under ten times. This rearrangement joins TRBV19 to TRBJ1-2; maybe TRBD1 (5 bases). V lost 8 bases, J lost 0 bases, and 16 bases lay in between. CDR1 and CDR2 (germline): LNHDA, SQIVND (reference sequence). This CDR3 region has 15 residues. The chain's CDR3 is CASWTRAQTNYGYTF. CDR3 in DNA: TGTGCCAGTTGGACAAGAGCTCAAACTAACTATGGCTACACCTTC.

The CDR3 nucleotides read TGTGCCAGCAGTTCCACAGGGGGTTTCTACGAGCAGTACTTC. This sequence encodes CASSSTGGFYEQYF. The rearrangement uses TRBV6-6 and TRBJ2-7; 8 bases align to TRBD1. V lost 4 bases to trimming and J lost 3 bases; unmatched junction nucleotides: 5. The CDR3 contains 14 residues. The germline V gene has CDR1 MNHNY and CDR2 SVGAGI (reference sequence).

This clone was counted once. The CDR3 coding sequence is TGCGCCAGCAGCTTGGCGACTAGCGGGGGCACAGATACGCAGTATTTT. Translating gives CASSLATSGGTDTQYF. This rearrangement joins TRBV5-1 to TRBJ2-3; 11 bases are shared with TRBD2. Trimming at V came to 0 bases and at J to 1 base, leaving 1 base not matched to a gene. The CDR3 totals 16 residues. From germline, CDR1 is SGHRS and CDR2 YFSETQ.

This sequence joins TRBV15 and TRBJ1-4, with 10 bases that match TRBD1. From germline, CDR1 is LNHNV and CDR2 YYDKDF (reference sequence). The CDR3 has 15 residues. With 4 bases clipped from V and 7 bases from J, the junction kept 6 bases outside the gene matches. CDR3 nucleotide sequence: TGTGCCACCAGCACCCGCGGGACAGGGGTTGAAAAACTGTTTTTT. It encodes CATSTRGTGVEKLFF.

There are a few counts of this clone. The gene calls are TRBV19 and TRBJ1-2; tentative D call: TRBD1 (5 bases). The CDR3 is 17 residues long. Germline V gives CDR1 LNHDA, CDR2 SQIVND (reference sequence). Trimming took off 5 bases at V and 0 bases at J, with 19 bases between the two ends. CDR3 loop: CASSLPRDFRANYGYTF. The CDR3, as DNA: TGTGCCAGTAGTCTCCCCCGGGACTTTCGAGCTAACTATGGCTACACCTTC.

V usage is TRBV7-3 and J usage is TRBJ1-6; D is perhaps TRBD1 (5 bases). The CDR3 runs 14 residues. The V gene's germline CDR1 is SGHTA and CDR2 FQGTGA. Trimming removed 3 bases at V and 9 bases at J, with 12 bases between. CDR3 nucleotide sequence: TGTGCCAGCAGCTTGACAGTTCTCGGTTCACCCCTCCACTTT. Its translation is CASSLTVLGSPLHF.

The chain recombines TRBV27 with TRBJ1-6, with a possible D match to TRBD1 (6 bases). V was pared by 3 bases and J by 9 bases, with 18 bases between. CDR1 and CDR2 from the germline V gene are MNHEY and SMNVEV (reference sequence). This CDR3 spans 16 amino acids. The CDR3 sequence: CASSFQGSGVRSPLHF. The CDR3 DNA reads TGTGCCAGCAGTTTCCAGGGCTCAGGGGTACGTTCACCCCTCCACTTT.

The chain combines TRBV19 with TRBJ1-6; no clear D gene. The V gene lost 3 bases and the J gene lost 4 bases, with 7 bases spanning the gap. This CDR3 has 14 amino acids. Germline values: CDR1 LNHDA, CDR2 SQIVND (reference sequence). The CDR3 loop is CASSMQHYNSPLHF. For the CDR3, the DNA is TGTGCCAGTAGTATGCAACATTATAATTCACCCCTCCACTTT.

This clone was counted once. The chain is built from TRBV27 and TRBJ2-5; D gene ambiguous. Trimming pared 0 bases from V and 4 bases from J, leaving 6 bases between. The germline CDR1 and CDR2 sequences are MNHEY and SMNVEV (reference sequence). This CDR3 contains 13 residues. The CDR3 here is CASSLSWAETQYF. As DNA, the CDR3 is TGTGCCAGCAGTTTATCGTGGGCAGAGACCCAGTACTTC.

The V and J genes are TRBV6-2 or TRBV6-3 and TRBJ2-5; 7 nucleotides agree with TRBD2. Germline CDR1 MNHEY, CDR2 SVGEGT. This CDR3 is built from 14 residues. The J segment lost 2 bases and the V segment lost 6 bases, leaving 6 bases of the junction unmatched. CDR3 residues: CASSSGLVQETQYF. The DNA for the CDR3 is TGTGCCAGCAGCTCCGGACTAGTACAAGAGACCCAGTACTTC.

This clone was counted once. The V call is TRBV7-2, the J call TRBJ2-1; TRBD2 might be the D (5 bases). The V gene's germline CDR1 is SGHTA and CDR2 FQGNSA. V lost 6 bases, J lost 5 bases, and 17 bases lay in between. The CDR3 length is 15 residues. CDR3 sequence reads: CASSRSVGVDNEQFF. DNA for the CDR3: TGTGCCAGCAGTCGTAGCGTCGGGGTTGACAATGAGCAGTTCTTC.

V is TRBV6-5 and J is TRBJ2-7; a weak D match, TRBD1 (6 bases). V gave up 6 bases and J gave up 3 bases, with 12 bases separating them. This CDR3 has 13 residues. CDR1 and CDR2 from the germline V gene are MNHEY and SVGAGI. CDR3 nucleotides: TGTGCCAGCAGCCGCAAAGGGGGCTACGAGCAGTACTTC. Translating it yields CASSRKGGYEQYF.

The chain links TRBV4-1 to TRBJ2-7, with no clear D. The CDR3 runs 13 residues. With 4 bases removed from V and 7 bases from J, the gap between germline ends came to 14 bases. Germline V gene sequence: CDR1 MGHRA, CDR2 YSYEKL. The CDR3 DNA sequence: TGCGCCAGCAGCCTAACAGCTGATCGAGAGCAGTACTTC. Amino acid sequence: CASSLTADREQYF.

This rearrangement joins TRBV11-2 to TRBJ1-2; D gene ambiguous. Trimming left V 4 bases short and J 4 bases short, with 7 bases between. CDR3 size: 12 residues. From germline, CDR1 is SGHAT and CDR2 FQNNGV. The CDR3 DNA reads TGTGCCAGCAGCTCGAAGAGCTATGGCTACACCTTC. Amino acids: CASSSKSYGYTF. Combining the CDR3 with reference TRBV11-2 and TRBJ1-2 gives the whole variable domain EAGVAQSPRYKIIEKRQSVAFWCNPISGHATLYWYQQILGQGPKLLIQFQNNGVVDDSQLPKDRFSAERLKGVDSTLKIQPAKLEDSAVYLCASSSKSYGYTFGSGTRLTVV.